The rows below give T cell receptor beta chains drawn from one sample of a study of cytomegalovirus exposure and HLA in healthy donors. Only in-frame clones appear in the TCRdb table, and some are missing; sequencing was by immunoSEQ multiplex PCR. The sample consists of about 67,000 clones, approximately 67% of them appearing once. Sample: PBMCs. The receptors were sampled from a woman aged 25 to 45 in good health and CMV-seronegative. Both conserved end residues are part of each CDR3. Each record gives: J gene, V gene, D gene, clone size, CDR3 protein, CDR3 DNA. D genes are given only for firm matches. Some rows mark clone size as missing; the rest say once, few, many or name a class of expanded clone.

>TRBJ1-1|TRBV6-5|TRBD1|NA
CASSPPDRASAEAFF
TGTGCCAGCAGCCCCCCGGACAGGGCCTCGGCTGAAGCTTTCTTT
>TRBJ2-2|TRBV19|NA|few
CASSITGSNTGELFF
TGTGCCAGTAGTATAACAGGATCGAACACCGGGGAGCTGTTTTTT
>TRBJ2-3|TRBV5-4|TRBD2|NA
CASSLVGSGADTQYF
TGTGCCAGCAGCTTGGTGGGTAGCGGGGCAGATACGCAGTATTTT
>TRBJ2-1|TRBV6-6|TRBD2|NA
CASTEHGGGYNEQFF
TGTGCCAGCACCGAACATGGGGGGGGATACAATGAGCAGTTCTTC
>TRBJ2-3|TRBV29-1|NA|NA
CSVGGSTDTQYF
TGCAGCGTTGGTGGCAGCACAGATACGCAGTATTTT
>TRBJ2-3|TRBV5-5|TRBD2|NA
CASSPGTSGGHSSTDTQYF
TGCGCCAGCAGCCCCGGGACTAGCGGGGGGCACTCTAGCACAGATACGCAGTATTTT
>TRBJ2-1|TRBV7-8|TRBD1|once
CASSQDRLRGNEQFF
TGTGCCAGCAGCCAGGACAGGCTTAGAGGTAATGAGCAGTTCTTC
>TRBJ1-1|TRBV11-2|TRBD1|NA
CASSPQGGRWETEAFF
TGTGCCAGCAGCCCCCAGGGGGGCCGCTGGGAGACTGAAGCTTTCTTT
>TRBJ1-2|TRBV12-5|TRBD1|NA
CASGDTGQGNYGYTF
TGTGCTAGTGGGGACACGGGACAGGGGAACTATGGCTACACCTTC
>TRBJ2-1|TRBV5-6|TRBD2|NA
CASSLDRAGAYNEQFF
TGTGCCAGCAGCTTGGATAGAGCGGGGGCCTACAATGAGCAGTTCTTC
>TRBJ1-6|TRBV25-1|TRBD1|NA
CASSQTGGYNSPLHF
TGTGCCAGCAGTCAGACAGGGGGCTATAATTCACCCCTCCACTTT
>TRBJ2-3|TRBV6-5|NA|once
CATPEGASTDTQYF
TGTGCCACCCCGGAGGGGGCGAGCACAGATACGCAGTATTTT
>TRBJ2-2|TRBV6-1|TRBD1|NA
CASSWRQGAGELFF
TGTGCCAGCAGTTGGCGACAGGGGGCCGGGGAGCTGTTTTTT
>TRBJ1-2|TRBV4-2|TRBD1|few
CASSNLLPGQGTYGYTF
TGTGCCAGCAGCAATCTGCTCCCGGGACAGGGAACCTATGGCTACACCTTC
>TRBJ2-7|TRBV11-2|NA|few
CASSPPDNSYEQYF
TGTGCCAGCAGCCCCCCGGACAATTCCTACGAGCAGTACTTC